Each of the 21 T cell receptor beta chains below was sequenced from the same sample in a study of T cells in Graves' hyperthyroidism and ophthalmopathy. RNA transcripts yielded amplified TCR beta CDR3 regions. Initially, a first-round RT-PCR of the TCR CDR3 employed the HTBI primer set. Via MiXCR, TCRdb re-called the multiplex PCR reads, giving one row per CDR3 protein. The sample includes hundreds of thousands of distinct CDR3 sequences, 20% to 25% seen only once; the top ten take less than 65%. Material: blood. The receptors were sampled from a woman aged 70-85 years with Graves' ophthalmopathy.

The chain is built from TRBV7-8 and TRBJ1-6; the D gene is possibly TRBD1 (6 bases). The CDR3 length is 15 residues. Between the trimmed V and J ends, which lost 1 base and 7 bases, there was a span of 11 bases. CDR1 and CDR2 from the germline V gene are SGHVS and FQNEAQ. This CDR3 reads CASSLGQGKNSPLHF. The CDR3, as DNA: TGTGCCAGCAGCTTAGGTCAGGGGAAAAATTCACCCCTCCACTTT.

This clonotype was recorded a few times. DNA of the CDR3: TGCAGTGCAAGTCCCGGGACATACTACCAAGAGACCCAGTACTTC. Its protein is CSASPGTYYQETQYF. The rearrangement links TRBV20-1 to TRBJ2-5, with a possible D match to TRBD1 (6 bases). The germline V gene encodes CDR1 DFQATT and CDR2 SNEGSKA (reference sequence). V was pared by 6 bases and J by 0 bases, with 17 bases between. CDR3 length equals 15 residues.

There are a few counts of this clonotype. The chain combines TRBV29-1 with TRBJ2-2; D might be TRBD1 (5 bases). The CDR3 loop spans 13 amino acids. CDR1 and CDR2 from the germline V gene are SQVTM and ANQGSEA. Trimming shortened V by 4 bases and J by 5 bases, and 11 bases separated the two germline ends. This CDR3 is CSVVQGRTGELFF. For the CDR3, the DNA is TGCAGCGTTGTCCAGGGTAGAACCGGGGAGCTGTTTTTT.

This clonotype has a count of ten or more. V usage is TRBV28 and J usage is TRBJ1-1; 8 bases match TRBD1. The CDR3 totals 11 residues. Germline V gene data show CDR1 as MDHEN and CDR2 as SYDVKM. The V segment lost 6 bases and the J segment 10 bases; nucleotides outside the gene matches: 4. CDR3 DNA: TGTGCCAGCAGCTCAGGGGGCAGAGCTTTCTTT. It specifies CASSSGGRAFF. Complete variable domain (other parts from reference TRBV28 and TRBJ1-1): DVKVTQSSRYLVKRTGEKVFLECVQDMDHENMFWYRQDPGLGLRLIYFSYDVKMKEKGDIPEGYSVSREKKERFSLILESASTNQTSMYLCASSSGGRAFFGQGTRLTVV.

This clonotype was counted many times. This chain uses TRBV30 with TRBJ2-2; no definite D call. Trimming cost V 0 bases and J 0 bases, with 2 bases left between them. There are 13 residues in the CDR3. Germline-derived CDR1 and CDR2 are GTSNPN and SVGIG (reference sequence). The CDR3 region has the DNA TGTGCCTGGAGTGTTACGAACACCGGGGAGCTGTTTTTT. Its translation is CAWSVTNTGELFF.

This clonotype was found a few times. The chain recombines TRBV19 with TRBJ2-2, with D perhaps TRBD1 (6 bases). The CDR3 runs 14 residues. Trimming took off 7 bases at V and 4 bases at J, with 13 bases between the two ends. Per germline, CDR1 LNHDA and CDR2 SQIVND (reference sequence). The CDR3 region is CASTPGAATGELFF. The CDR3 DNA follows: TGTGCCAGTACCCCAGGGGCGGCCACCGGGGAGCTGTTTTTT.

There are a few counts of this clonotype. The CDR3 coding sequence is TGTGCCAGTAGTATAGGAGCATCGGCAGGGGACTATGGCTACACCTTC. It is translated as CASSIGASAGDYGYTF. V usage is TRBV19 and J usage is TRBJ1-2; tentative D call: TRBD1 (6 bases). The CDR3 has 16 amino acids. From germline, CDR1 is LNHDA and CDR2 SQIVND (reference sequence). V was shortened by 1 base and J by 3 bases, with 15 bases between the two germline ends.

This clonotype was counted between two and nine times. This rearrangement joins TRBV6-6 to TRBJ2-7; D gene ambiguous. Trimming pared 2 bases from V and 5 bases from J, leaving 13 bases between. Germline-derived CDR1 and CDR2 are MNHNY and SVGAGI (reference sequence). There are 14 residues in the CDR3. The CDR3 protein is CASSYDQTRNEQYF. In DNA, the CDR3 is TGTGCCAGCAGTTACGATCAAACAAGGAACGAGCAGTACTTC.

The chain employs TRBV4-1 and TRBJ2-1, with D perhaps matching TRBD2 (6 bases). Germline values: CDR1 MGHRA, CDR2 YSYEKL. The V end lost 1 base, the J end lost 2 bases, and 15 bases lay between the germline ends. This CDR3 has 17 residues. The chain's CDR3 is CASSQGVGGAPYNEQFF. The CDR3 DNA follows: TGCGCCAGCAGCCAAGGAGTCGGGGGAGCCCCCTACAATGAGCAGTTCTTC.

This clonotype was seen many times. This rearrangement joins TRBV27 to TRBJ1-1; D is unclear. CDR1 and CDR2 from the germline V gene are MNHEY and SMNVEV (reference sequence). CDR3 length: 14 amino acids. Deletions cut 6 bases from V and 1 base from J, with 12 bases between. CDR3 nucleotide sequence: TGTGCCAGCAGGGTGAAGAGGGAGAACACTGAAGCTTTCTTT. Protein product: CASRVKRENTEAFF.

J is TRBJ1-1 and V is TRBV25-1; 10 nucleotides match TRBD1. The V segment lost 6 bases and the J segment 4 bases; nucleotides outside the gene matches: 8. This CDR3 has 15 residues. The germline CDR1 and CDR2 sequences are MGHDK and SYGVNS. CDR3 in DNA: TGTGCCAGCAGCCAAACGACAGGGGGCCTCACTGAAGCTTTCTTT. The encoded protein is CASSQTTGGLTEAFF.

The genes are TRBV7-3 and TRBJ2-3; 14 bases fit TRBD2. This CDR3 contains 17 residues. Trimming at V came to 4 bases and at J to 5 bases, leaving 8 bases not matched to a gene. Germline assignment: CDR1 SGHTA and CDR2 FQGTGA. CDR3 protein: CASSSRGLAGVVDTQYF. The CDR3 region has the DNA TGTGCCAGCAGCTCCCGGGGACTAGCGGGAGTGGTAGATACGCAGTATTTT.

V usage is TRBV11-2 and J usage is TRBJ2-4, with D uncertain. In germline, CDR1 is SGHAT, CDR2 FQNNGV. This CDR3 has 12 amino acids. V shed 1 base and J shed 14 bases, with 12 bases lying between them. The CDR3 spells CASSLVGGSEYF. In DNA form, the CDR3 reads TGTGCCAGCAGCTTAGTGGGCGGCAGTGAGTACTTC.

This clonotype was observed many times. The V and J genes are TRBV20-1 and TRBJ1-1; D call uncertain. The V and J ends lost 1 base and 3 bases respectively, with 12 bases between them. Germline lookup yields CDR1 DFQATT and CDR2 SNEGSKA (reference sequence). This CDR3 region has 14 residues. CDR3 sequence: CSARVAAVYTEAFF. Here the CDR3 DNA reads TGCAGTGCTAGAGTAGCGGCAGTCTACACTGAAGCTTTCTTT.

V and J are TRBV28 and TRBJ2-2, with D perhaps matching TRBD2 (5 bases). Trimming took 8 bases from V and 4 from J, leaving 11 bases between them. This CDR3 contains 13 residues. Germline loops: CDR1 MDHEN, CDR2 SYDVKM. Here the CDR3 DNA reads TGTGCCAGCCAAGCGCTAGCCACCGGGGAGCTGTTTTTT. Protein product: CASQALATGELFF.

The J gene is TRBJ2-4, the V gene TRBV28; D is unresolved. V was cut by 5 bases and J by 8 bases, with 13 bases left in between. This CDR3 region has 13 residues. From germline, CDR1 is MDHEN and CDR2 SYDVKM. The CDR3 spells CASSPDDPDIQYF. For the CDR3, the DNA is TGTGCCAGCAGTCCCGACGACCCGGACATTCAGTACTTC.

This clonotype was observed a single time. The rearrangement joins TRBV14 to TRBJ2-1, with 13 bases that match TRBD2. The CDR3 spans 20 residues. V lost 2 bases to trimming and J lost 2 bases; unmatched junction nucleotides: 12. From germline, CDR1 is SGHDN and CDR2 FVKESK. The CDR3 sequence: CASSQSVGTSGIKAYNEQFF. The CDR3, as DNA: TGTGCCAGCAGCCAATCAGTCGGGACTAGCGGGATTAAGGCCTACAATGAGCAGTTCTTC. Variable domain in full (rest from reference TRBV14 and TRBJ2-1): EAGVTQFPSHSVIEKGQTVTLRCDPISGHDNLYWYRRVMGKEIKFLLHFVKESKQDESGMPNNRFLAERTGGTYSTLKVQPAELEDSGVYFCASSQSVGTSGIKAYNEQFFGPGTRLTVL.

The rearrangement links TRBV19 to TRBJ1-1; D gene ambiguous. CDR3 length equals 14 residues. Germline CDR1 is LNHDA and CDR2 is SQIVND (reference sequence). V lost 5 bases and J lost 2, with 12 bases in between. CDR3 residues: CASSATRKNTEAFF. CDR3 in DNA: TGTGCCAGTAGTGCTACTCGAAAAAACACTGAAGCTTTCTTT.

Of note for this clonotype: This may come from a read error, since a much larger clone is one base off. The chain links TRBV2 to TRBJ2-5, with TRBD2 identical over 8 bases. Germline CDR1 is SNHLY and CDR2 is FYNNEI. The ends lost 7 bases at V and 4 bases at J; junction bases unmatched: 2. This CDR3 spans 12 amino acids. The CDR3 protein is CASKRGRETQYF. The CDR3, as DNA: TGTGCCAGCAAGCGGGGGCGAGAGACCCAGTACTTC. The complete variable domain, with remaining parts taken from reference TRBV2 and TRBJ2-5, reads EPEVTQTPSHQVTQMGQEVILRCVPISNHLYFYWYRQILGQKVEFLVSFYNNEISEKSEIFDDQFSVERPDGSNFTLKIRSTKLEDSAMYFCASKRGRETQYFGPGTRLLVL.

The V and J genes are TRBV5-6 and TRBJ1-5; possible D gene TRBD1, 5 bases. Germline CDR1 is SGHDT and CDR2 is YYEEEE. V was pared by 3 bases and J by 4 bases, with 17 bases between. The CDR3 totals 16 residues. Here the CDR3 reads CASSYGGRRRNQPQHF. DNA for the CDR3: TGTGCCAGCAGCTACGGGGGGAGGCGGCGTAATCAGCCCCAGCATTTT.

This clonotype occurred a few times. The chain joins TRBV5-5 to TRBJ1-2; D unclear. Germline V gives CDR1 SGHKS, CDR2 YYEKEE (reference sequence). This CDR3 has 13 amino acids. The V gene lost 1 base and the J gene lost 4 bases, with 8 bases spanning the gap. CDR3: CASSLWESYGYTF. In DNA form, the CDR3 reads TGTGCCAGCAGCTTGTGGGAGAGCTATGGCTACACCTTC.